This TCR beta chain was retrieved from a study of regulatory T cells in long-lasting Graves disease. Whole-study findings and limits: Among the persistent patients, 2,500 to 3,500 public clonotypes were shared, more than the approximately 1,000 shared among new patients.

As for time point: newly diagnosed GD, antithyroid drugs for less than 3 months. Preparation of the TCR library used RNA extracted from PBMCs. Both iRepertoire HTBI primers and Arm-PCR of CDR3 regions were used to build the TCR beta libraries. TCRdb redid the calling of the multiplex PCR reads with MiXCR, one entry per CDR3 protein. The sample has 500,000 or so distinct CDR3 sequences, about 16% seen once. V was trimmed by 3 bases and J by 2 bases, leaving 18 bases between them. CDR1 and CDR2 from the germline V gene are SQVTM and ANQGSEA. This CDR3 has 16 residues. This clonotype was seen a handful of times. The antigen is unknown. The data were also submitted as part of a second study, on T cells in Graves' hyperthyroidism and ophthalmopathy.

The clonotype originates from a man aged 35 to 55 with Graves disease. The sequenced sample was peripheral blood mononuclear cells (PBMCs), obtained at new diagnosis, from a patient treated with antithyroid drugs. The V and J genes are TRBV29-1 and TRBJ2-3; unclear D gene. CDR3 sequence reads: CSVEGRAVANTDTQYF. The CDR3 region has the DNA TGCAGCGTTGAGGGAAGGGCGGTAGCCAACACAGATACGCAGTATTTT.